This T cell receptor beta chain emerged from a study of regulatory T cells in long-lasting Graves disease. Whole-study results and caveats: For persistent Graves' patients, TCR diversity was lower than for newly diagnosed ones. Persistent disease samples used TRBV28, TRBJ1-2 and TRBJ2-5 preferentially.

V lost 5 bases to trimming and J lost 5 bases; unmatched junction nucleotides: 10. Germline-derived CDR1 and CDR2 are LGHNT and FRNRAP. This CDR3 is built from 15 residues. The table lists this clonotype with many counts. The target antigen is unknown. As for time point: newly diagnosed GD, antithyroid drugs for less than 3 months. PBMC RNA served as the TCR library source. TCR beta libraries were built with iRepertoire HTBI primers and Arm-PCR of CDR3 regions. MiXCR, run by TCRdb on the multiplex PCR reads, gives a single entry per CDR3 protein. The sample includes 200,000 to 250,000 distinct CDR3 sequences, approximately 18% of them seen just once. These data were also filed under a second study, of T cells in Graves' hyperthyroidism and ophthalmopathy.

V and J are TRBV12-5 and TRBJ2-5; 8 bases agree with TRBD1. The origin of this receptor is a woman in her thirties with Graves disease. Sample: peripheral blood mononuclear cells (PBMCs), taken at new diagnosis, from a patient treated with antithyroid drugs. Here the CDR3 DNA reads TGTGCTAGTGGTCCTGGACAGGGTGGAAGGGAGACCCAGTACTTC. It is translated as CASGPGQGGRETQYF.